This is a list of T cell receptor beta chains from one sample in a study of T cell responses to AZD1222 COVID-19 vaccine. Here immunoSEQ multiplex PCR was the method, and the copy in TCRdb shows in-frame clones only, minus some. The sample lists more than 100,000 clones, approximately 90% occurring once. Here the sequenced sample was peripheral blood, taken on day 0 of AZD1222 vaccination. The origin of the receptors is an adult in good health. Each CDR3 is given with its conserved first and last residue. The D gene is left open where the match is weak. Not all rows give a size; the values are once, few, many and, for expanded clones, a class.

CDR3: CASSSSPAARANEQFF
DNA: TGTGCCAGCAGCTCTTCCCCGGCTGCTAGGGCCAATGAGCAGTTCTTC
size: -
J: TRBJ2-1
D: -
length: 16
V: TRBV7-3

CDR3: CASRRQGATNEKLFF
DNA: TGTGCCAGTAGGCGACAGGGGGCAACTAATGAAAAACTGTTTTTT
size: -
J: TRBJ1-4
D: TRBD1
length: 15
V: TRBV19

CDR3: CASILASGATGELFF
DNA: TGTGCCAGCATCCTGGCCTCGGGGGCCACCGGGGAGCTGTTTTTT
size: few
J: TRBJ2-2
D: -
length: 15
V: TRBV6-5

CDR3: CASSLLGVRETQYF
DNA: TGTGCCAGCAGCTTACTAGGGGTGCGGGAGACCCAGTACTTC
size: -
J: TRBJ2-5
D: -
length: 14
V: TRBV7-6

CDR3: CASSADRGWSEAFF
DNA: TGTGCCAGCAGCGCCGACAGGGGATGGTCTGAAGCTTTCTTT
size: -
J: TRBJ1-1
D: TRBD1
length: 14
V: TRBV7-9

CDR3: CASSESTGGWSPLHF
DNA: TGTGCCAGCAGTGAATCTACAGGGGGTTGGTCACCCCTCCACTTT
size: -
J: TRBJ1-6
D: TRBD1
length: 15
V: TRBV25-1

CDR3: CASGLFRGSNQPQHF
DNA: TGTGCTAGTGGTTTGTTTCGGGGGAGCAATCAGCCCCAGCATTTT
size: -
J: TRBJ1-5
D: -
length: 15
V: TRBV12-5

CDR3: CASSRTGHEKLFF
DNA: TGTGCCAGCAGTCGGACAGGGCATGAAAAACTGTTTTTT
size: few
J: TRBJ1-4
D: TRBD1
length: 13
V: TRBV25-1

CDR3: CAWSVLGDQPQHF
DNA: TGTGCCTGGAGTGTACTGGGCGATCAGCCCCAGCATTTT
size: -
J: TRBJ1-5
D: -
length: 13
V: TRBV30

CDR3: CASSLGQGGPYNSPLHF
DNA: TGTGCCAGCAGTTTAGGACAGGGGGGCCCCTATAATTCACCCCTCCACTTT
size: few
J: TRBJ1-6
D: TRBD1
length: 17
V: TRBV2

CDR3: CSAARDTEAFF
DNA: TGCAGTGCGGCACGCGACACTGAAGCTTTCTTT
size: -
J: TRBJ1-1
D: -
length: 11
V: TRBV20-1

CDR3: CASSVARGREKLFF
DNA: TGTGCCAGCAGCGTAGCGAGGGGGCGAGAAAAACTGTTTTTT
size: -
J: TRBJ1-4
D: TRBD1
length: 14
V: TRBV9

CDR3: CASSEARGSGEQYF
DNA: TGTGCCAGCAGTGAGGCCAGGGGGAGCGGCGAGCAGTACTTC
size: -
J: TRBJ2-7
D: TRBD1
length: 14
V: TRBV6-1

CDR3: CASSLGQGNGYTF
DNA: TGTGCCAGCAGCTTAGGGCAGGGGAACGGCTACACCTTC
size: -
J: TRBJ1-2
D: -
length: 13
V: TRBV11-2

CDR3: CATSDELGTDTQYF
DNA: TGTGCCACCAGTGATGAGCTGGGCACAGATACGCAGTATTTT
size: -
J: TRBJ2-3
D: -
length: 14
V: TRBV24-1

CDR3: CASSQDVGLSWGNEQFF
DNA: TGCGCCAGCAGCCAAGATGTGGGACTCTCGTGGGGCAATGAGCAGTTCTTC
size: -
J: TRBJ2-1
D: -
length: 17
V: TRBV4-3

CDR3: CAGGEGVEKLFF
DNA: TGTGCCGGCGGGGAGGGAGTGGAAAAACTGTTTTTT
size: once
J: TRBJ1-4
D: -
length: 12
V: TRBV30

CDR3: CASSPPGGPYGYTF
DNA: TGTGCCAGCTCACCTCCAGGGGGCCCCTATGGCTACACCTTC
size: -
J: TRBJ1-2
D: TRBD1
length: 14
V: TRBV18

CDR3: CASRTGRMYYEQYF
DNA: TGTGCCAGCAGAACCGGACGGATGTACTACGAGCAGTACTTC
size: -
J: TRBJ2-7
D: -
length: 14
V: TRBV27

CDR3: CASSPNSHGDTEAFF
DNA: TGTGCCAGCAGCCCTAACTCACATGGTGACACTGAAGCTTTCTTT
size: once
J: TRBJ1-1
D: -
length: 15
V: TRBV5-4

CDR3: CSVEDQVDTQYF
DNA: TGCAGCGTTGAAGATCAGGTAGATACGCAGTATTTT
size: -
J: TRBJ2-3
D: -
length: 12
V: TRBV29-1

CDR3: CASSISYREFVTYEQYF
DNA: TGTGCCAGCAGCATAAGTTACAGGGAATTTGTGACCTACGAGCAGTACTTC
size: -
J: TRBJ2-7
D: -
length: 17
V: TRBV7-2

CDR3: CASTPQGSGEAFF
DNA: TGTGCCAGCACACCACAGGGTTCGGGTGAAGCTTTCTTT
size: -
J: TRBJ1-1
D: -
length: 13
V: TRBV3-1/TRBV3-2

CDR3: CASSMANYGYTF
DNA: TGTGCCAGCAGTATGGCTAACTATGGCTACACCTTC
size: -
J: TRBJ1-2
D: -
length: 12
V: TRBV2

CDR3: CASSLYGGYEQYF
DNA: TGTGCCAGCAGCTTGTACGGGGGCTACGAGCAGTACTTC
size: -
J: TRBJ2-7
D: -
length: 13
V: TRBV5-4

CDR3: CASSPGQGFTEAFF
DNA: TGTGCCAGTAGTCCCGGACAGGGTTTCACTGAAGCTTTCTTT
size: -
J: TRBJ1-1
D: TRBD1
length: 14
V: TRBV19

CDR3: CASSFNQNEKLFF
DNA: TGTGCCAGCAGCTTCAACCAGAATGAAAAACTGTTTTTT
size: -
J: TRBJ1-4
D: -
length: 13
V: TRBV7-9

CDR3: CASSATVGPQETQYF
DNA: TGTGCCAGCAGCGCCACCGTGGGGCCACAAGAGACCCAGTACTTC
size: -
J: TRBJ2-5
D: -
length: 15
V: TRBV9

CDR3: CASSRQGDNSPLHF
DNA: TGTGCCAGCTCCCGACAGGGTGATAATTCACCCCTCCACTTT
size: -
J: TRBJ1-6
D: TRBD1
length: 14
V: TRBV7-9

CDR3: CASSQVPPRELFF
DNA: TGTGCCAGCAGCCAAGTACCTCCTAGGGAGCTGTTTTTT
size: -
J: TRBJ2-2
D: -
length: 13
V: TRBV3-1/TRBV3-2

CDR3: CASSAATAGETQYF
DNA: TGTGCCAGCAGTGCCGCGACAGCAGGGGAGACCCAGTACTTC
size: once
J: TRBJ2-5
D: -
length: 14
V: TRBV28

CDR3: CASSLVRTSGGSEQYF
DNA: TGTGCCAGCAGCTTAGTACGGACTAGCGGGGGGTCCGAGCAGTACTTC
size: -
J: TRBJ2-7
D: TRBD2
length: 16
V: TRBV11-2

CDR3: CATGTSGEVVDEQFF
DNA: TGTGCCACCGGGACTAGCGGTGAGGTCGTCGATGAGCAGTTCTTC
size: -
J: TRBJ2-1
D: TRBD2
length: 15
V: TRBV24-1

CDR3: CASSYTAGEETQYF
DNA: TGTGCCAGCAGCTACACAGCGGGGGAAGAGACCCAGTACTTC
size: -
J: TRBJ2-5
D: TRBD2
length: 14
V: TRBV5-6

CDR3: CASSEASGGVETQYF
DNA: TGTGCCAGCAGTGAAGCGAGCGGGGGGGTAGAGACCCAGTACTTC
size: medium-sized
J: TRBJ2-5
D: TRBD2
length: 15
V: TRBV6-1